This T cell receptor (beta chain) was retrieved from a study of Graves' ophthalmopathy and Graves' hyperthyroidism. Study observations and caveats: The study's model predicted ophthalmopathy progression at approximately 71% sensitivity and around 75% specificity.

Germline V gene lookup returns CDR1 SGHDT and CDR2 YYEEEE. CDR3 length: 15 amino acids. Trimming stripped 0 bases from V and 4 bases from J, with 13 bases between. The study amplified TCR beta CDR3 regions using RNA transcripts. RT-PCR in the first round used HTBI primers; a second-round multiplex PCR followed. TCRdb called the multiplex PCR reads again in MiXCR, with one record for every CDR3 protein. The profile covers over a million distinct CDR3 sequences, with about 38% appearing a single time and approximately 12% taken by the ten largest. With regard to this clonotype: The antigen is unknown.

Hyperthyroidism patients were newly diagnosed, under 2 months' duration, aged 18 to 65. The sample was peripheral blood or thyroid tissue (not recorded which). The receptor's source is an adult man with Graves' hyperthyroidism. This chain connects TRBV5-6 to TRBJ1-2; D is perhaps TRBD1 (5 bases). In DNA, the CDR3 is TGTGCCAGCAGCTTGGTGGCAGGGACTGCCTATGGCTACACCTTC. Translating gives CASSLVAGTAYGYTF. Variable domain in full (rest from reference TRBV5-6 and TRBJ1-2): DAGVTQSPTHLIKTRGQQVTLRCSPKSGHDTVSWYQQALGQGPQFIFQYYEEEERQRGNFPDRFSGHQFPNYSSELNVNALLLGDSALYLCASSLVAGTAYGYTFGSGTRLTVV.